This section outlines one T cell receptor beta chain sequence together with its context. Its antigen remains unknown. Some clones are missing from TCRdb's copy, which holds only in-frame ones; the method was immunoSEQ multiplex PCR. Of some 50,000 clones in the sample, around 87% were seen once. Autoimmune disease history or systemic immunosuppression excluded patients. Sampling of blood occurred at baseline, cycle 4 day 1, and cycle 7 day 1. V shed 3 bases, J shed 4 bases, and the junction held 3 bases outside the gene matches. Germline V CDR1 and CDR2: SGHTA, FQGNSA. This CDR3 is 15 amino acids long. The sample belongs to a study of OX40 agonist ivuxolimab in advanced cancers. Whole-study context: Antecedent anti-PD-1, anti-PD-L1 or anti-CTLA-4 therapy was permissible, with approximately 44% having received some. Study-wide results and caveats: More expanded clones were found, on average, in CD8+ than in CD4+ T cells.

Source: CD4+ or CD8+ T cells sorted from blood, taken in a trial of the OX40 agonist ivuxolimab. This receptor was taken from an adult with an advanced solid tumor such as melanoma, head and neck, liver or kidney cancer. This chain connects TRBV7-2 to TRBJ2-1; 10 bases map to TRBD1. The CDR3 DNA sequence: TGTGCCAGCAGCTTCGGGACAGGGGATTACAATGAGCAGTTCTTC. This translates into CASSFGTGDYNEQFF.